These 20 T cell receptor beta chains were all obtained from the same sample, sequenced in a study of regulatory T cells in long-lasting Graves disease. The authors built TCR beta libraries using iRepertoire HTBI primers and Arm-PCR of CDR3 regions. MiXCR, applied by TCRdb to the multiplex PCR reads, yields one record per CDR3 protein. The sample consists of some 500,000 distinct CDR3 sequences, approximately 16% of them appearing once. Regarding time point: newly diagnosed GD, antithyroid drugs for less than 3 months. Extracted RNA from PBMCs served as the source of the TCR library. These data also formed part of another study, on T cells in Graves' hyperthyroidism and ophthalmopathy.

The sequenced sample was peripheral blood mononuclear cells (PBMCs), obtained at new diagnosis, from a patient treated with antithyroid drugs. The origin of the receptors is a woman aged 40-65 years with Graves disease.

This clonotype has at least ten counts. J is TRBJ1-2 and V is TRBV5-1; D not certain. V was trimmed by 4 bases and J by 4 bases, leaving 11 bases between them. Germline CDR1 SGHRS, CDR2 YFSETQ. The CDR3 is 13 residues long. CDR3 sequence: CASSREGPYGYTF. For the CDR3, the DNA is TGCGCCAGCAGCCGAGAAGGTCCCTATGGCTACACCTTC.

This clonotype was found many times. The chain combines TRBV12-3 or TRBV12-4 with TRBJ1-2, with 8 bases aligning to TRBD1. V was clipped by 3 bases and J by 3 bases; unmatched bases: 12. The CDR3 is made up of 17 amino acids. The CDR3 nucleotides read TGTGCCAGCAGTTTGCCCCTCCTTACAGGGGGACACTATGGCTACACCTTC. Protein product: CASSLPLLTGGHYGYTF.

The table lists this clonotype with many counts. This chain connects TRBV12-3 or TRBV12-4 to TRBJ2-3, with TRBD2 matching 11 bases. Losses at the gene ends were 5 bases for V and 12 bases for J; bases not matched to a gene: 7. There are 13 residues in the CDR3. This CDR3 is CASSGTSGLVQYF. DNA of the CDR3: TGTGCCAGCAGTGGGACTAGCGGATTGGTACAGTATTTT.

This clonotype was seen repeatedly, ten times or more. DNA for the CDR3: TGTGCCACCCGGACAGATAGCAATCAGCCCCAGCATTTT. Translation: CATRTDSNQPQHF. The rearrangement links TRBV2 to TRBJ1-5, with D perhaps TRBD1 (6 bases). From germline, CDR1 is SNHLY and CDR2 FYNNEI. The V end lost 10 bases, the J end lost 0 bases, and 10 bases lay between the germline ends. The CDR3 loop spans 13 amino acids.

This clonotype was counted ten times or more. This chain connects TRBV12-3 or TRBV12-4 to TRBJ1-2; 10 positions match TRBD1. With V trimmed by 4 bases and J by 4 bases, 9 bases remained unmatched. There are 16 residues in the CDR3. As DNA, the CDR3 is TGTGCCAGCAGTTCCTTAGACAGGGGGCACGGCTATGGCTACACCTTC. Translated, it gives CASSSLDRGHGYGYTF.

This clonotype has more than one count but fewer than ten. The junction shows a germline mismatch at one end, possibly a read error. The gene calls are TRBV29-1 and TRBJ2-5, with 7 bases aligning to TRBD1. CDR1 is SQVTM and CDR2 is ANQGSEA in the germline V gene. The length of the CDR3 is 11 residues. CDR3 nucleotide sequence: TGCAGCGTTGATGACAGGGCTGGTATGGACTTC. It is translated as CSVDDRAGMDF.

V usage is TRBV4-1 and J usage is TRBJ2-3, with unresolved D. Germline V CDR1 and CDR2: MGHRA, YSYEKL. Trimming removed 0 bases from V and 3 bases from J, with 7 bases in between. The CDR3 is made up of 14 amino acids. The CDR3 here is CASSQDEGTDTQYF. CDR3 nucleotide sequence: TGCGCCAGCAGCCAAGATGAAGGGACAGATACGCAGTATTTT.

Notes on this clonotype: This sequence is one base from a far larger clone and is likely a read error. The J gene is TRBJ2-1, the V gene TRBV12-3 or TRBV12-4; 12 nucleotides match TRBD2. This CDR3 spans 15 amino acids. CDR3 coding DNA: TGTGCCAGCAGCGTTCTAGCGGGGGGGTACAATGAGCAGTGCTTC. Its translation: CASSVLAGGYNEQCF.

This chain links TRBV20-1 with TRBJ2-2; 9 bases align to TRBD2. V lost 0 bases to trimming and J lost 7 bases; unmatched junction nucleotides: 9. Germline CDR1 DFQATT, CDR2 SNEGSKA (reference sequence). There are 16 residues in the CDR3. The CDR3 sequence: CSARDLKLAGGGELFF. The CDR3 DNA reads TGCAGTGCTAGAGATCTCAAACTAGCGGGCGGCGGGGAGCTGTTTTTT.

In this sample, this clonotype turned up many times. J is TRBJ1-1 and V is TRBV11-2, with 7 bases aligning to TRBD1. V was clipped by 5 bases and J by 1 base; unmatched bases: 4. The length of the CDR3 is 14 residues. Germline values: CDR1 SGHAT, CDR2 FQNNGV. This chain's CDR3 is CASSTTGQNTEAFF. The CDR3 DNA follows: TGTGCCAGCAGCACGACAGGGCAGAACACTGAAGCTTTCTTT.

This clonotype came up many times. V is TRBV6-5 and J is TRBJ2-1; 11 bases align to TRBD2. V lost 2 bases to trimming and J lost 10 bases; unmatched junction nucleotides: 10. In germline, CDR1 is MNHEY, CDR2 SVGAGI. CDR3 size: 16 residues. The CDR3 DNA follows: TGTGCCAGCAGTTACCCCCTAGCGGGGGGTAAAACCGAGCAGTTCTTC. It specifies CASSYPLAGGKTEQFF.

This clonotype was found many times. The J gene is TRBJ2-3, the V gene TRBV2; no firm D call. Germline V CDR1 and CDR2: SNHLY, FYNNEI. Deletions cut 7 bases from V and 6 bases from J, with 17 bases between. There are 14 residues in the CDR3. The CDR3 loop is CASTGPLSWDTQYF. The CDR3 DNA reads as TGTGCCAGCACTGGACCGCTCAGCTGGGATACGCAGTATTTT.

Note on this clonotype: A clone one base away is much larger, so this may be a read error. The chain joins TRBV3-1 to TRBJ1-1, with TRBD1 matching 8 bases. This CDR3 region has 17 residues. From germline, CDR1 is LGHDT and CDR2 YNNKEL (reference sequence). The CDR3 DNA is TGTGCCAGCAGCCAAGATCCCCATCGGACAGGGTTCGCTGAAGCTTCCTTT. Protein product: CASSQDPHRTGFAEASF.

This clonotype was seen many times. V gene TRBV12-3 or TRBV12-4 combines with J gene TRBJ2-1; the match to TRBD2 covers 8 bases. V was clipped by 3 bases and J by 9 bases; unmatched bases: 4. This CDR3 has 13 residues. The CDR3 sequence: CASSFNREGEQFF. The CDR3, as DNA: TGTGCCAGCAGTTTCAACCGGGAGGGTGAGCAGTTCTTC.

The sample holds a few counts of this clonotype. The V and J genes are TRBV7-2 and TRBJ2-7, with 7 bases aligning to TRBD2. The junction had 21 bases not matched to a gene; V was cut back by 4 bases and J by 3 bases. The CDR3 spans 19 residues. The V gene's germline CDR1 is SGHTA and CDR2 FQGNSA. The CDR3 here is CASSSDRTRDGSSLYEQYF. The CDR3 DNA follows: TGTGCCAGCAGCTCAGACCGGACTAGGGACGGATCATCTCTCTACGAGCAGTACTTC.

This clonotype was observed many times. The J gene is TRBJ1-1, the V gene TRBV2, with D unresolved. CDR3 length: 14 amino acids. Trimming removed 7 bases at V and 1 base at J, with 13 bases between. The germline gives CDR1 SNHLY, CDR2 FYNNEI. CDR3 coding DNA: TGTGCCAGCACCCAAAAGGAGAGGAACACTGAAGCTTTCTTT. This encodes CASTQKERNTEAFF.

In its sample, this clonotype was seen many times. The chain is built from TRBV3-1 and TRBJ2-5; 7 nucleotides agree with TRBD1. The CDR3 sequence is 14 residues long. Looked up from germline, CDR1 is LGHDT and CDR2 is YNNKEL (reference sequence). Trimming at V came to 5 bases and at J to 5 bases, leaving 8 bases not matched to a gene. The CDR3 region has the DNA TGTGCCAGCAGCTCTCGAGGGGGCGGGGAGACCCAGTACTTC. Translated, it gives CASSSRGGGETQYF.

This chain uses TRBV5-6 with TRBJ2-1; D may be TRBD1 or TRBD2 (6 bases each). CDR3 length: 15 residues. The germline V gene has CDR1 SGHDT and CDR2 YYEEEE. V lost 6 bases to trimming and J lost 5 bases, with 18 bases between them. CDR3 DNA: TGTGCCAGCATGCTAGGCGGGCGGGACAACAATGAGCAGTTCTTC. Translated: CASMLGGRDNNEQFF.

This clonotype has a handful of counts. This chain uses TRBV10-2 with TRBJ2-7; D is uncertain. Germline loops: CDR1 WSHSY, CDR2 SAAADI. Trimming stripped 0 bases from V and 4 bases from J, with 7 bases between. This CDR3 is built from 13 residues. Written as DNA, the CDR3 is TGCGCCAGCAGTGAGTCAGGTTGGTACGAGCAGTACTTC. It translates to CASSESGWYEQYF.

This clonotype was observed a handful of times. The chain recombines TRBV15 with TRBJ1-2, with D unclear. Germline V gene sequence: CDR1 LNHNV, CDR2 YYDKDF (reference sequence). Trimming took off 0 bases at V and 4 bases at J, with 9 bases between the two ends. CDR3 size: 14 residues. CDR3 residues: CATSRDSTTYGYTF. As DNA, the CDR3 is TGTGCCACCAGCAGAGATTCGACCACCTATGGCTACACCTTC.